This TCR beta chain was sequenced during a study of control samples from healthy donors and cancer patients. Germline V gene data show CDR1 as LNHDA and CDR2 as SQIVND (reference sequence). The CDR3 consists of 13 residues. V lost 9 bases to trimming and J lost 7 bases; unmatched junction nucleotides: 4. Only in-frame clones appear in the TCRdb table, and some are missing; sequencing was by immunoSEQ multiplex PCR. The sample contains 250,000 to 300,000 clones, about 80% of which appear only once. The genes are TRBV19 and TRBJ2-1; 12 bases fit TRBD2. The receptor's source is a woman aged 55-69 years with lung cancer. The source material was PBMCs. CDR3 amino acids: CASGLAGTNEQFF. The CDR3 DNA follows: TGTGCCAGCGGACTAGCGGGGACAAATGAGCAGTTCTTC.